This T cell receptor beta chain emerged from a study of Ad26.COV2.S vaccination and SARS-CoV-2 variants. The V end was cut by 5 bases, the J end by 7 bases, with 15 bases between. The germline V gene encodes CDR1 LNHDA and CDR2 SQIVND (reference sequence). The CDR3 consists of 14 residues. Details on this clone: What it binds is unknown.

Study observations and caveats: Vaccinated individuals (as opposed to placebo recipients) had higher spike-specific TCR breadth. From the TCR breadth and depth analyses, total T cell responses may have been underestimated.

Produced via immunoSEQ multiplex PCR; TCRdb's table is partial and in-frame only. The profile covers tens of thousands of clones, with 82% appearing a single time and approximately 15% taken by the ten largest. The sequence was collected from a human donor who had recovered from COVID-19. The gene calls are TRBV19 and TRBJ2-1; unclear D gene. The sample in question was peripheral blood, obtained after recovery from COVID-19. Here the CDR3 reads CASSPRPGANEQFF. Here the CDR3 DNA reads TGTGCCAGTAGTCCCCGTCCAGGTGCGAATGAGCAGTTCTTC.